This T cell receptor beta chain was profiled in a study of CD8 T cells in Susac syndrome. This CDR3 has 16 residues. Germline values: CDR1 SGHAT, CDR2 FQNNGV. V lost 3 bases and J lost 5; bases outside the gene matches: 9. Random hexamers primed reverse transcription of about 0.45 to 1 ug RNA. TCRdb fed the immunoSEQ multiplex PCR reads into MiXCR, producing one record per CDR3 protein. The sample has some 140,000 distinct CDR3 sequences, 75% to 90% seen once. Sequencing of TCR beta was performed on blood CD8+ T cells and on blood CD4+ T cells. The TEMRA cells underwent FACS enrichment, while the CD8+ and CD4+ T cells underwent negative isolation.

Sequencing was done on a sample of CD8+ T cells from PBMCs. The chain uses TRBV11-2 and TRBJ2-3, with 9 bases identical to TRBD1. The clonotype originates from a human donor with multiple sclerosis. The CDR3 is CASSLGWGQGRDTQYF. DNA of the CDR3: TGTGCCAGCAGCTTGGGGTGGGGACAGGGAAGAGATACGCAGTATTTT.